Below, 16 T cell receptor beta chains from the same sample are listed, as sequenced in a study of T cells in localized non-small cell lung cancer. This table comes from immunoSEQ multiplex PCR, and its TCRdb copy is limited to in-frame clones, with some not included. The sample includes about 30,000 clones, 85% to 90% seen only once; the top ten take around 3%. Material: peripheral blood, obtained before any cancer treatment. These receptors were obtained from a female donor older than 55 with stage I lung adenocarcinoma.

This chain links TRBV6-4 with TRBJ1-1; D unclear. CDR3 length: 13 residues. CDR1 is MRHNA, CDR2 SNTAGT, per germline. With 6 bases removed from V and 1 base from J, the gap between germline ends came to 9 bases. CDR3 sequence reads: CASRTRENTEAFF. CDR3 coding DNA: TGTGCCAGCAGGACGAGAGAGAACACTGAAGCTTTCTTT.

As to this clone: An end of the junction differs from the germline gene, which may be a read error. The chain uses TRBV6-5 and TRBJ1-1; D ambiguous. Germline V gene lookup returns CDR1 MNHEY and CDR2 SVGAGI. This CDR3 contains 13 residues. The CDR3: CASRRKYDTEAFF. The CDR3 region has the DNA TGTGCCAGCAGGAGGAAATACGACACGGAAGCTTTCTTT.

The CDR3 region has the DNA TGTGCCAGCAGCTCTCACGGGACAGGACCCTACGAGCAGTACTTC. Translating gives CASSSHGTGPYEQYF. This chain connects TRBV7-8 to TRBJ2-7, with 8 bases identical to TRBD1. This CDR3 contains 15 residues. V shed 4 bases and J 2 bases; nucleotides not matched to a gene: 7. The germline V gene has CDR1 SGHVS and CDR2 FQNEAQ.

The chain carries TRBV7-2 and TRBJ1-1; 7 bases are shared with TRBD1. Unmatched junction bases numbered 3, after V lost 6 bases and J lost 2 bases. CDR1 and CDR2 (germline): SGHTA, FQGNSA. The CDR3 is 13 residues long. Written as DNA, the CDR3 is TGTGCCAGCAGGCAGGGGGTCAACACTGAAGCTTTCTTT. Its translation is CASRQGVNTEAFF.

The chain is built from TRBV4-3 and TRBJ2-1; unclear D gene. V dropped 1 base and J dropped 0 bases, with 7 bases sitting between them. From germline, CDR1 is LGHNA and CDR2 YSLEER. The CDR3 extends over 15 amino acids. DNA for the CDR3: TGCGCCAGCAGCCAAGGGTTCTACTCCTACAATGAGCAGTTCTTC. It codes for CASSQGFYSYNEQFF.

To note about this clone: This CDR3 is also generated by other DNA sequences in the sample. V gene TRBV5-4 combines with J gene TRBJ2-1; no clear D gene. V was trimmed by 0 bases and J by 7 bases, leaving 5 bases between them. The germline V gene has CDR1 SGHNT and CDR2 YYREEE (reference sequence). The CDR3 has 12 residues. The CDR3: CASSLDSNEQFF. CDR3 DNA: TGTGCCAGCAGCTTGGACTCTAATGAGCAGTTCTTC.

The J gene is TRBJ2-5, the V gene TRBV12-5, with 10 bases lining up with TRBD2. Germline-derived CDR1 and CDR2 are LGHNT and FRNRAP. The CDR3 runs 14 residues. Losses at the gene ends were 7 bases for V and 13 bases for J; bases not matched to a gene: 15. The CDR3 here is CASAPRTSGPIWYF. CDR3 in DNA: TGTGCTAGTGCCCCCCGGACTAGCGGTCCGATTTGGTACTTC.

This sequence joins TRBV4-1 and TRBJ2-7; 9 bases agree with TRBD2. V shed 3 bases, J shed 3 bases, and the junction held 9 bases outside the gene matches. Per germline, CDR1 MGHRA and CDR2 YSYEKL. The CDR3 is 16 amino acids. As DNA, the CDR3 is TGCGCCAGCAGCCACCTAGGAACTAGCGGGCACTACGAGCAGTACTTC. Translation gives CASSHLGTSGHYEQYF.

V gene TRBV7-9 combines with J gene TRBJ2-5; TRBD2 matches at 10 bases. The germline V gene encodes CDR1 SEHNR and CDR2 FQNEAQ (reference sequence). After removal of 0 bases from V and 4 bases from J, the junction contained 2 bases not matched to a gene. The CDR3 is 15 amino acids. This CDR3 is CASSLALAGAETQYF. The CDR3 DNA is TGTGCCAGCAGCTTAGCGCTAGCGGGAGCAGAGACCCAGTACTTC.

The V and J genes are TRBV2 and TRBJ2-6, with D uncertain. Germline V lookup: CDR1 SNHLY, CDR2 FYNNEI. CDR3 size: 14 residues. V lost 3 bases to trimming and J lost 0 bases, with 3 bases between them. CDR3 in amino acids: CASSDSSGANVLTF. In DNA, the CDR3 is TGTGCCAGCAGTGACAGCTCTGGGGCCAACGTCCTGACTTTC. The whole variable domain, filled in from reference TRBV2 and TRBJ2-6, reads EPEVTQTPSHQVTQMGQEVILRCVPISNHLYFYWYRQILGQKVEFLVSFYNNEISEKSEIFDDQFSVERPDGSNFTLKIRSTKLEDSAMYFCASSDSSGANVLTFGAGSRLTVL.

This chain links TRBV28 with TRBJ1-5; 9 nucleotides match TRBD1. This CDR3 has 14 amino acids. Trimming cost V 5 bases and J 2 bases; bases outside gene matches: 1. The germline gives CDR1 MDHEN, CDR2 SYDVKM. The CDR3 here is CASSRTGGNQPQHF. The CDR3 DNA follows: TGTGCCAGCAGTCGGACAGGGGGCAATCAGCCCCAGCATTTT.

V usage is TRBV7-9 and J usage is TRBJ2-2; a weak D match, TRBD2 (6 bases). From germline, CDR1 is SEHNR and CDR2 FQNEAQ (reference sequence). The V end was cut by 3 bases, the J end by 7 bases, with 24 bases between. The CDR3 covers 18 residues. The CDR3 region is CASSLVSAGRGRGGELFF. CDR3 coding DNA: TGTGCCAGCAGCTTGGTATCGGCCGGGAGAGGAAGAGGCGGGGAGCTGTTTTTT.

This chain uses TRBV19 with TRBJ2-1; 8 nucleotides match TRBD1. J lost 3 bases, V lost 5 bases, and 6 bases had no gene match. Germline loops: CDR1 LNHDA, CDR2 SQIVND (reference sequence). The CDR3 totals 15 residues. CDR3 sequence (DNA): TGTGCCAGTAGTGCCGGACAGGGCTTCTACAATGAGCAGTTCTTC. Translating it yields CASSAGQGFYNEQFF.

The chain combines TRBV10-2 with TRBJ2-1; TRBD2 agrees at 10 bases. The V gene end was trimmed by 9 bases and the J gene end by 5 bases; junction bases not matched to a gene: 4. Per germline, CDR1 WSHSY and CDR2 SAAADI. This CDR3 is 13 amino acids long. The CDR3 is CASRLAGNNEQFF. CDR3 DNA: TGCGCCAGTCGACTAGCGGGCAACAATGAGCAGTTCTTC.

This clone occurred a few times. V is TRBV10-3 and J is TRBJ1-2; TRBD1 matches 10 bases. The CDR3 contains 14 residues. V lost 4 bases and J lost 5; bases outside the gene matches: 4. Germline CDR1 reads ENHRY; CDR2 reads SYGVKD. The CDR3 region is CAISAGTGDYGYTF. CDR3 coding DNA: TGTGCCATCAGTGCCGGGACAGGGGATTATGGCTACACCTTC.

This chain links TRBV4-3 with TRBJ2-1; no definite D call. Trimming cost V 0 bases and J 5 bases, with 8 bases left between them. Germline lookup yields CDR1 LGHNA and CDR2 YSLEER. The CDR3 has 14 amino acids. CDR3 residues: CASSQDFQNNEQFF. The CDR3 DNA reads TGCGCCAGCAGCCAAGATTTCCAAAACAATGAGCAGTTCTTC.